This T cell receptor (beta chain) was captured in a study of post-analysis software for immune sequencing data. Study at large: Relapsing-remitting, secondary progressive and progressive-relapsing forms of multiple sclerosis all featured among disease courses. Whole-study results and caveats: Significantly lower normalized Chao1 diversity was found in patients with multiple sclerosis relative to controls. Five or six TRBV segments, TRBV5-6, TRBV5-1 and TRBV20-1 among them, were found more frequent in patients than controls. Under F measure analysis, samples from one preparation batch co-clustered strongly.

This CDR3 is 15 amino acids long. Libraries were made from TCR beta cDNA, and they carried unique molecular identifiers. Input amounts of about 0.95 to 11 million T cells were used. These gave roughly 0.5 million cDNA molecules, so each molecule approximated one T cell. From the PCR reads, TCRdb called clonotypes with MiXCR, one entry per CDR3 protein. The table records hundreds of thousands of distinct CDR3 sequences, 30% to 45% of them present only once. Worth noting for this clonotype: The antigen is undetermined.

The clonotype comes from a girl aged 10 to 17 with multiple sclerosis. The chain couples TRBV12-3 or TRBV12-4 to TRBJ2-5; unclear D gene. The DNA end lines up better with TRBJ2-7; the J call may be wrong. Sequencing was done on a sample of blood. The CDR3 here is CASSLRLQGPYEQYF. CDR3 nucleotides: TGTGCCAGCAGTTTACGGCTCCAAGGTCCCTACGAGCAGTACTTC.